This T cell receptor (beta chain) was sequenced for a study of identical twins. The germline V gene has CDR1 SGHAT and CDR2 FQNNGV. V lost 2 bases to trimming and J lost 6 bases, with 10 bases between them. The CDR3 covers 14 residues. Whole-study findings and limits: Invariant MAIT and iNKT cells are populations that could partly confound zero-insertion analyses.

TCRdb redid the calling of the 5' RACE reads with MiXCR, one entry per CDR3 protein. The sample has 350,000 to 400,000 distinct CDR3 sequences, roughly 9% seen once. This clonotype showed up many times. Its antigen is as yet unknown. V and J are TRBV11-2 and TRBJ1-4; no reliable D call. The sample was naive T cells sorted from blood. The origin of this receptor is a woman aged 45-59 years in good health. DNA for the CDR3: TGTGCCAGCAGCTTAATCGGCAGCTATGAAAAACTGTTTTTT. It yields the protein CASSLIGSYEKLFF. The full variable domain, in which reference TRBV11-2 and TRBJ1-4 provide the parts outside the CDR3, is EAGVAQSPRYKIIEKRQSVAFWCNPISGHATLYWYQQILGQGPKLLIQFQNNGVVDDSQLPKDRFSAERLKGVDSTLKIQPAKLEDSAVYLCASSLIGSYEKLFFGSGTQLSVL.